The rows below give T cell receptor beta chains drawn from one sample of a study of T cell responses to AZD1222 COVID-19 vaccine. Measured with immunoSEQ multiplex PCR; TCRdb has only the in-frame clones, and not every one. The sample yields 100,000 to 130,000 clones, under 95% seen once. The source material was peripheral blood, sampled 28 days after the second AZD1222 dose. Receptor source: an adult who received the AZD1222 COVID-19 vaccine. Both conserved end residues are part of each CDR3. Each record gives: clone size, V gene, J gene, D gene, CDR3 protein, CDR3 DNA. A D gene is named only where the DNA matches it firmly. Clone size appears in some rows only: once, few, many, or a class for an expanded clone.

>-|TRBV2|TRBJ1-4|TRBD1
CASSRGQLNEKLFF
TGTGCCAGCAGTCGGGGACAGCTAAATGAAAAACTGTTTTTT
>-|TRBV19|TRBJ2-1|-
CASSSYEQFF
TGTGCCAGTAGTAGTTATGAGCAGTTCTTC
>-|TRBV20-1|TRBJ2-1|-
CSASVWWERGDNEQFF
TGCAGTGCTAGTGTTTGGTGGGAGAGGGGTGACAATGAGCAGTTCTTC
>-|TRBV14|TRBJ1-3|-
CASSQTGGGNTIYF
TGTGCCAGCAGCCAGACGGGTGGTGGAAACACCATATATTTT
>-|TRBV7-2|TRBJ1-6|-
CASSLGGHSPLHF
TGTGCCAGCAGCTTAGGGGGGCATTCACCCCTCCACTTT
>-|TRBV7-9|TRBJ1-4|-
CASSFRTPHSGEKLFF
TGTGCCAGCAGCTTTCGTACGCCGCACTCGGGGGAAAAACTGTTTTTT
>-|TRBV2|TRBJ2-2|-
CASSDEGELFF
TGTGCCAGCAGTGATGAGGGGGAGCTGTTTTTT
>-|TRBV20-1|TRBJ2-5|-
CSASGRVQETQYF
TGCAGTGCTAGTGGCAGGGTCCAAGAGACCCAGTACTTC
>-|TRBV6-5|TRBJ1-2|TRBD1
CASNRDRESYGYTF
TGTGCCAGCAACAGGGACAGGGAGTCCTATGGCTACACCTTC
>-|TRBV5-4|TRBJ1-1|-
CASSSQRNTEAFF
TGTGCCAGCAGCTCACAGCGAAACACTGAAGCTTTCTTT
>few|TRBV10-1|TRBJ2-7|-
CASSDDWQVYEQYF
TGCGCCAGCAGTGACGATTGGCAGGTATACGAGCAGTACTTC
>once|TRBV4-1|TRBJ1-1|-
CASSLPGKNTEAFF
TGCGCCAGCAGCCTCCCAGGCAAGAACACTGAAGCTTTCTTT
>-|TRBV25-1|TRBJ1-4|-
CASTGGANEKLFF
TGTGCCAGCACCGGGGGGGCTAATGAAAAACTGTTTTTT
>-|TRBV7-9|TRBJ1-5|TRBD1
CASSPGTGPQPQHF
TGTGCCAGCAGCCCGGGGACAGGGCCACAGCCCCAGCATTTT
>-|TRBV9|TRBJ1-1|-
CASSVGPREETEAFF
TGTGCCAGCAGCGTAGGTCCCCGGGAGGAGACTGAAGCTTTCTTT
>-|TRBV5-1|TRBJ1-3|-
CASSQGAGSGNTIYF
TGCGCCAGCAGCCAAGGGGCCGGCTCTGGAAACACCATATATTTT
>-|TRBV5-1|TRBJ1-1|-
CASSLDPNTEAFF
TGCGCCAGCAGCTTGGACCCGAACACTGAAGCTTTCTTT
>-|TRBV19|TRBJ1-2|TRBD1
CASHRPTGGYGYTF
TGTGCCAGCCACCGACCGACAGGGGGGTACGGCTACACCTTC
>-|TRBV11-2|TRBJ2-7|-
CASSLVRLEGYEQYF
TGTGCCAGCAGCTTGGTTAGACTGGAGGGCTACGAGCAGTACTTC